The 13 T cell receptor beta chains presented below share a single source sample, sequenced in a study of regulatory and conventional T cells in RAG deficiency. Regulatory T cells were sorted from blood as CD4+ CD25-high CD127-low cells. Some clones are missing from TCRdb's copy, which holds only in-frame ones; the method was immunoSEQ multiplex PCR. The table records some 20,000 clones, roughly 87% of them present only once. The data were also submitted as part of a second study, on regulatory T cells. That work contributes: The primer mix had 52 TRBV and 13 TRBJ primers.

The sequenced material came from Tregs sorted from blood. These receptors all come from a human donor in good health.

This chain connects TRBV18 to TRBJ1-5, with 8 nucleotides matching TRBD1. Germline trimming cut 6 bases from V and 0 bases from J; bases unmatched to any gene: 13. Germline-derived CDR1 and CDR2 are KGHSH and LQKENI. The CDR3 is 18 amino acids. The CDR3: CASSDDRTGTYSNQPQHF. CDR3 in DNA: TGTGCCAGCTCCGACGATCGGACAGGGACTTATAGCAATCAGCCCCAGCATTTT.

This clone has just one count. The J gene is TRBJ2-7, the V gene TRBV7-9; D might be TRBD1 (6 bases). V was clipped by 3 bases and J by 1 base, with 13 bases between them. The CDR3 is 15 residues long. Germline V lookup: CDR1 SEHNR, CDR2 FQNEAQ (reference sequence). The CDR3: CASSFFPGESYEQYF. The CDR3 DNA reads as TGTGCCAGCAGCTTTTTCCCAGGGGAATCCTACGAGCAGTACTTC.

The J gene is TRBJ2-2, the V gene TRBV11-3; 12 bases align to TRBD2. CDR3 length: 15 amino acids. Germline-derived CDR1 and CDR2 are SGHNT and YENEEA. Germline trimming cut 5 bases from V and 7 bases from J; bases unmatched to any gene: 5. The CDR3 DNA reads as TGTGCCAGCAGCCCGCGGACTAGCGGGGACGGGGAGCTGTTTTTT. It specifies CASSPRTSGDGELFF.

The chain combines TRBV21-1 with TRBJ2-5; TRBD2 is taken as the D call from the table, unchecked against the DNA. TRBV21-1 is assigned pseudogene status. The CDR3 spans 14 residues. The CDR3 loop is CASSIGGSEETQYF. Here the CDR3 DNA reads TGTGCCAGCAGCATTGGGGGGAGCGAGGAGACCCAGTACTTC.

The rearrangement links TRBV6-1 to TRBJ1-5; no reliable D call. CDR3 size: 14 residues. The germline CDR1 and CDR2 sequences are MNHNS and SASEGT. The V end was cut by 3 bases, the J end by 3 bases, with 9 bases between. CDR3 loop: CASSDTRLNQPQHF. DNA for the CDR3: TGTGCCAGCAGTGATACACGCCTCAATCAGCCCCAGCATTTT.

V gene TRBV9 combines with J gene TRBJ1-2, with a possible D match to TRBD1 (5 bases). The CDR3 has 15 residues. Germline CDR1 SGDLS, CDR2 YYNGEE. The ends were cut back, 0 bases at V and 6 bases at J, with 15 bases in the middle. The CDR3, as DNA: TGTGCCAGCAGCGTAGCTACAAGGGGCCTAGATGGCTACACCTTC. Amino acid sequence: CASSVATRGLDGYTF.

This rearrangement joins TRBV6-5 to TRBJ2-7; 10 bases agree with TRBD1. The CDR3 is made up of 13 amino acids. Germline CDR1 is MNHEY and CDR2 is SVGAGI. The V gene end was trimmed by 6 bases and the J gene end by 6 bases; junction bases not matched to a gene: 5. CDR3 DNA: TGTGCCAGCAGAGCGGGACAGGGGACCGAGCAGTACTTC. The encoded protein is CASRAGQGTEQYF.

V and J are TRBV5-4 and TRBJ1-2; D not certain. Trimming stripped 0 bases from V and 7 bases from J, with 4 bases between. Germline values: CDR1 SGHNT, CDR2 YYREEE (reference sequence). The CDR3 extends over 11 amino acids. The CDR3 nucleotides read TGTGCCAGCAGCTTGGATTTTGGCTACACCTTC. Its translation is CASSLDFGYTF.

This clone was observed a few times. The chain carries TRBV19 and TRBJ2-3, with a tentative D call TRBD1 (6 bases). CDR1 is LNHDA and CDR2 is SQIVND in the germline V gene (reference sequence). The CDR3 is made up of 14 amino acids. With 5 bases removed from V and 8 bases from J, the gap between germline ends came to 17 bases. The CDR3 bases are TGTGCCAGTAGTGCATCGCAGGGGTTGCGTACGCAGTATTTT. As protein: CASSASQGLRTQYF.

The V and J genes are TRBV5-1 and TRBJ1-1; TRBD1 aligns across 8 bases. The germline V gene has CDR1 SGHRS and CDR2 YFSETQ. The CDR3 has 15 amino acids. The ends lost 0 bases at V and 6 bases at J; junction bases unmatched: 7. As DNA, the CDR3 is TGCGCCAGCAGCTTGGTCCCAGGGGGCGGATCTGAAGCTTTCTTT. Translation gives CASSLVPGGGSEAFF. The whole variable domain, filled in from reference TRBV5-1 and TRBJ1-1, reads KAGVTQTPRYLIKTRGQQVTLSCSPISGHRSVSWYQQTPGQGLQFLFEYFSETQRNKGNFPGRFSGRQFSNSRSEMNVSTLELGDSALYLCASSLVPGGGSEAFFGQGTRLTVV.

V gene TRBV19 combines with J gene TRBJ2-2; 12 nucleotides agree with TRBD1. Looked up from germline, CDR1 is LNHDA and CDR2 is SQIVND (reference sequence). The CDR3 extends over 15 amino acids. The V gene end was trimmed by 4 bases and the J gene end by 8 bases; junction bases not matched to a gene: 5. The DNA of the CDR3 is TGTGCCAGTAGTAGACCGGGACAGGGGGCTGGGGAGCTGTTTTTT. Encoded protein: CASSRPGQGAGELFF.

The gene calls are TRBV6-1 and TRBJ1-1; D unresolved. Trimming took 5 bases from V and 7 from J, leaving 8 bases between them. The CDR3 runs to 11 residues. The germline V gene encodes CDR1 MNHNS and CDR2 SASEGT. The DNA for the CDR3 is TGTGCCAGCAGTAGGACCGGTGAAGCTTTCTTT. Translating it yields CASSRTGEAFF.

V and J are TRBV30 and TRBJ2-7, with 7 nucleotides matching TRBD1. The CDR3 has 13 amino acids. V dropped 5 bases and J dropped 1; count of bases not matched to a gene: 5. Looked up from germline, CDR1 is GTSNPN and CDR2 is SVGIG (reference sequence). The CDR3 spells CAWGRDSSYEQYF. In DNA form, the CDR3 reads TGTGCCTGGGGCCGGGACAGTTCCTACGAGCAGTACTTC.